This is a list of T cell receptor beta chains from one sample in a study of read filtering for tumor transcriptome and immune sequencing. TCRdb fed the reads into MiXCR, producing one record per CDR3 protein. The data show 35,000 to 50,000 distinct CDR3 sequences, with around 21% seen just once and over 35% held by the top ten. Source material: a population of CD138-negative cells sorted from bone marrow. Receptors originate from a donor aged 40 or older with multiple myeloma. Both conserved end residues are part of each CDR3.

CDR3 length: 14; J gene: TRBJ2-7; V gene: TRBV6-5; CDR3 protein: CASSRAGGFYEQYF
CDR3 length: 15; J gene: TRBJ2-7; V gene: TRBV7-2; CDR3 protein: CASSSRTSGRSEQYF
CDR3 length: 12; J gene: TRBJ2-7; V gene: TRBV30; CDR3 protein: CAWSPTTYEQYF
CDR3 length: 15; J gene: TRBJ2-1; V gene: TRBV20-1; CDR3 protein: CNARAFGREGSAQFF
CDR3 length: 15; J gene: TRBJ2-1; V gene: TRBV5-1; CDR3 protein: CASSLGGTGLYEQFF
CDR3 length: 14; J gene: TRBJ2-7; V gene: TRBV5-1; CDR3 protein: CASSKWTGGAEQYF
CDR3 length: 15; J gene: TRBJ2-4; V gene: TRBV6-1; CDR3 protein: CASSERVRAKNIQYF
CDR3 length: 19; J gene: TRBJ2-1; V gene: TRBV29-1; CDR3 protein: CSVEASPSRDLRAYNEQFF
CDR3 length: 16; J gene: TRBJ2-1; V gene: TRBV12-3/TRBV12-4; CDR3 protein: CASSLGESGPYNEQFF
CDR3 length: 16; J gene: TRBJ2-3; V gene: TRBV19; CDR3 protein: CASSIIGVPSTDTQYF
CDR3 length: 16; J gene: TRBJ2-5; V gene: TRBV2; CDR3 protein: CASTISGRAGRETQYF
CDR3 length: 12; J gene: TRBJ2-7; V gene: TRBV12-3/TRBV12-4; CDR3 protein: CASSFAGYEQYF
CDR3 length: 15; J gene: TRBJ2-1; V gene: TRBV12-3/TRBV12-4; CDR3 protein: CASSPSGRRYNEQFF
CDR3 length: 14; J gene: TRBJ1-3; V gene: TRBV19; CDR3 protein: CASSITASGNTIYF
CDR3 length: 15; J gene: TRBJ2-7; V gene: TRBV3-1; CDR3 protein: CASSHRQGAAYEQYF
CDR3 length: 13; J gene: TRBJ1-5; V gene: TRBV5-6; CDR3 protein: CASSLGSTPPQHF
CDR3 length: 15; J gene: TRBJ2-7; V gene: TRBV7-9; CDR3 protein: CASSSGTGGTYEQYF
CDR3 length: 15; J gene: TRBJ2-1; V gene: TRBV5-1; CDR3 protein: CASSPASLIPVEQFF
CDR3 length: 11; J gene: TRBJ1-2; V gene: TRBV12-3/TRBV12-4; CDR3 protein: CALLEKYGYTF
CDR3 length: 14; J gene: TRBJ2-1; V gene: TRBV5-1; CDR3 protein: CASGHRDSYNEQFF
CDR3 length: 15; J gene: TRBJ2-5; V gene: TRBV6-2/TRBV6-3; CDR3 protein: CASSPPGGSAETQYF
CDR3 length: 11; J gene: TRBJ2-7; V gene: TRBV20-1; CDR3 protein: CSASGPGEQYF
CDR3 length: 13; J gene: TRBJ1-5; V gene: TRBV28; CDR3 protein: CASSFWANQPQHF
CDR3 length: 12; J gene: TRBJ2-7; V gene: TRBV30; CDR3 protein: CAWREGPQEQYF
CDR3 length: 15; J gene: TRBJ2-7; V gene: TRBV4-1; CDR3 protein: CASSQVSGISYEQYF
CDR3 length: 15; J gene: TRBJ2-2; V gene: TRBV18; CDR3 protein: CASSPGTANTGELFF
CDR3 length: 13; J gene: TRBJ2-3; V gene: TRBV5-1; CDR3 protein: CASSLAGTDTQYF
CDR3 length: 13; J gene: TRBJ2-7; V gene: TRBV19; CDR3 protein: CASSVFPRSEQYF
CDR3 length: 16; J gene: TRBJ2-7; V gene: TRBV28; CDR3 protein: CASSFSTSGSLGEQYF
CDR3 length: 15; J gene: TRBJ2-5; V gene: TRBV7-2; CDR3 protein: CASSLVSSKKETQYF
CDR3 length: 15; J gene: TRBJ2-2; V gene: TRBV9; CDR3 protein: CASSASGSDTGELFF
CDR3 length: 14; J gene: TRBJ2-1; V gene: TRBV11-2; CDR3 protein: CASRLAGVGNEQFF
CDR3 length: 14; J gene: TRBJ1-4; V gene: TRBV3-1; CDR3 protein: CASSSSAGGEKLFF
CDR3 length: 11; J gene: TRBJ1-1; V gene: TRBV4-1; CDR3 protein: CASSPDTEAFF
CDR3 length: 17; J gene: TRBJ1-5; V gene: TRBV12-3/TRBV12-4; CDR3 protein: CASSLVTDRRREQPQHF
CDR3 length: 16; J gene: TRBJ1-1; V gene: TRBV20-1; CDR3 protein: CSARAVPVDMNTEAFF
CDR3 length: 15; J gene: TRBJ2-3; V gene: TRBV4-1; CDR3 protein: CASSRAGGFGDTQYF
CDR3 length: 16; J gene: TRBJ2-3; V gene: TRBV7-2; CDR3 protein: CASSSGLAGVSDTQYF
CDR3 length: 17; J gene: TRBJ2-1; V gene: TRBV2; CDR3 protein: CASSDLRDYGLSDEQFF
CDR3 length: 13; J gene: TRBJ1-1; V gene: TRBV5-6; CDR3 protein: CASSWQGGTEAFF
CDR3 length: 13; J gene: TRBJ2-3; V gene: TRBV20-1; CDR3 protein: CSARIGGTDTQYF
CDR3 length: 14; J gene: TRBJ1-1; V gene: TRBV7-6; CDR3 protein: CASSQTAKIAEAFF
CDR3 length: 13; J gene: TRBJ2-7; V gene: TRBV6-6; CDR3 protein: CASSYDGTYEQYF
CDR3 length: 15; J gene: TRBJ2-7; V gene: TRBV30; CDR3 protein: CAWSVSGNPTYEQYF
CDR3 length: 12; J gene: TRBJ1-1; V gene: TRBV29-1; CDR3 protein: CSGDRGLTEAFF
CDR3 length: 14; J gene: TRBJ2-3; V gene: TRBV29-1; CDR3 protein: CSVDWVDSTDTQYF
CDR3 length: 17; J gene: TRBJ2-2; V gene: TRBV5-1; CDR3 protein: CASSLALRLAVTGELFF
CDR3 length: 14; J gene: TRBJ1-1; V gene: TRBV28; CDR3 protein: CASSLWTENTEAFF
CDR3 length: 15; J gene: TRBJ2-1; V gene: TRBV19; CDR3 protein: CASSSGGAAYNEQFF
CDR3 length: 18; J gene: TRBJ2-1; V gene: TRBV18; CDR3 protein: CASSPPSAGGPQYNEQFF
CDR3 length: 15; J gene: TRBJ2-1; V gene: TRBV5-1; CDR3 protein: CASSLGTGDINEQFF
CDR3 length: 16; J gene: TRBJ1-2; V gene: TRBV4-1; CDR3 protein: CASSQGYSIHNYGYTF
CDR3 length: 14; J gene: TRBJ2-1; V gene: TRBV7-2; CDR3 protein: CASSPEDSYNEQFF
CDR3 length: 15; J gene: TRBJ2-1; V gene: TRBV10-3; CDR3 protein: CAISLTSGSNNEQFF